This T cell receptor (beta chain) was recovered during a study of T cells in Graves' hyperthyroidism and ophthalmopathy. With regard to this clonotype: Its antigen is not identified.

Subjects aged 18 to 65 presented with newly diagnosed hyperthyroidism of less than 2 months' duration. RNA transcripts yielded amplified TCR beta CDR3 regions. First-round RT-PCR with HTBI primers amplified the TCR CDR3 region. TCRdb independently ran MiXCR on the multiplex PCR reads; one entry per CDR3 protein. The sample contains about 560,000 distinct CDR3 sequences, about a sixth of which appear only once. The study, taken as a whole, reports: The model's output predicted ophthalmopathy at a median of roughly 6.9 months prior to onset. Appearing also in blood were most of the thyroid clonotypes expanded above 0.001.

The CDR3 consists of 14 residues. Germline V gene lookup returns CDR1 MNHEY and CDR2 SMNVEV (reference sequence). Trimming left V 10 bases short and J 8 bases short, with 21 bases between. The receptor was derived from a woman aged 18 to 35 with Graves' hyperthyroidism. The chain recombines TRBV27 with TRBJ2-1, with D possibly being TRBD2 (6 bases). Sequenced material: blood. The CDR3 region has the DNA TGTGCCACCAAGAACTGGGAGGACGTGGATGAGCAGTTCTTC. This sequence encodes CATKNWEDVDEQFF.